The 10 T cell receptor beta chains given below trace back to one sample, sequenced in a study of PD-1 blockade in mismatch repair-deficient tumors. Sequencing was performed with immunoSEQ multiplex PCR; in TCRdb, only in-frame clones are kept and a portion is missing. The sample contains some 100,000 clones, 82% of which appear only once. The starting material was peripheral blood, obtained roughly 36 weeks after starting pembrolizumab. All receptors come from an adult with mismatch repair-deficient cancer.

This clone was picked up a small number of times. The chain links TRBV18 to TRBJ2-1; tentatively, D is TRBD1 or TRBD2 (5 bases each). V dropped 2 bases and J dropped 10 bases, with 6 bases sitting between them. The CDR3 runs to 11 residues. Germline CDR1 reads KGHSH; CDR2 reads LQKENI. CDR3 coding DNA: TGTGCCAGCTCACCAGGGGGAGAGCAGTTCTTC. Translation gives CASSPGGEQFF.

In DNA form, the CDR3 reads TGTGCCACCGCGGGGGCGGACAGTTATAATTCACCCCTCCACTTT. Translated: CATAGADSYNSPLHF. This chain uses TRBV27 with TRBJ1-6; tentative D call: TRBD1 (6 bases). Between the trimmed V and J ends, which lost 10 bases and 4 bases, there was a span of 17 bases. Looked up from germline, CDR1 is MNHEY and CDR2 is SMNVEV (reference sequence). The CDR3 has 15 amino acids.

This rearrangement joins TRBV5-6 to TRBJ1-5, with D maybe TRBD1 (5 bases). This CDR3 is built from 14 residues. Germline values: CDR1 SGHDT, CDR2 YYEEEE. The ends were cut back, 4 bases at V and 4 bases at J, with 12 bases in the middle. The CDR3 DNA is TGTGCCAGCAGCCCTCAGGGAGTAAATCAGCCCCAGCATTTT. Its protein is CASSPQGVNQPQHF. The complete variable domain, with remaining parts taken from reference TRBV5-6 and TRBJ1-5, reads DAGVTQSPTHLIKTRGQQVTLRCSPKSGHDTVSWYQQALGQGPQFIFQYYEEEERQRGNFPDRFSGHQFPNYSSELNVNALLLGDSALYLCASSPQGVNQPQHFGDGTRLSIL.

The chain recombines TRBV14 with TRBJ1-1; D perhaps matches TRBD1 (6 bases). The CDR3 length is 13 residues. Trimming took off 6 bases at V and 2 bases at J, with 10 bases between the two ends. Germline-derived CDR1 and CDR2 are SGHDN and FVKESK. The DNA of the CDR3 is TGTGCCAGCAGAAAGGGGGGTAACACTGAAGCTTTCTTT. This sequence encodes CASRKGGNTEAFF.

This clone was found a few times. The V gene is TRBV4-1, the J gene TRBJ2-7; 8 positions match TRBD1. V was clipped by 4 bases and J by 5 bases; unmatched bases: 10. The CDR3 length is 15 residues. The germline V gene encodes CDR1 MGHRA and CDR2 YSYEKL. The CDR3: CASSLWTGFRNEQYF. The CDR3 DNA is TGCGCCAGCAGCCTATGGACAGGGTTTCGGAACGAGCAGTACTTC.

The chain combines TRBV9 with TRBJ2-7; D might be TRBD1 or TRBD2, each matching 6 bases. The V gene's germline CDR1 is SGDLS and CDR2 YYNGEE. The germline V and J ends were trimmed by 0 bases and 0 bases, with 10 bases remaining between them. This CDR3 is built from 15 residues. The CDR3 loop reads CASSVEGGSSYEQYF. In nucleotides, the CDR3 is TGTGCCAGCAGCGTAGAAGGGGGGAGCTCCTACGAGCAGTACTTC.

CDR3 in amino acids: CASSPTGGLNTEAFF. CDR3 nucleotides: TGTGCCAGCAGCCCGACAGGGGGATTGAACACTGAAGCTTTCTTT. The chain links TRBV9 to TRBJ1-1; 9 nucleotides align to TRBD1. V was clipped by 4 bases and J by 0 bases; unmatched bases: 4. Germline V CDR1 and CDR2: SGDLS, YYNGEE. The CDR3 is made up of 15 amino acids.

CDR3 loop: CASRPRGGHQPQHF. In nucleotides, the CDR3 is TGTGCCAGCAGACCTCGGGGAGGTCACCAGCCCCAGCATTTT. V gene TRBV28 combines with J gene TRBJ1-5; D not resolved. Germline values: CDR1 MDHEN, CDR2 SYDVKM. The CDR3 covers 14 residues. Between the trimmed V and J ends, which lost 6 bases and 7 bases, there was a span of 16 bases.

The chain employs TRBV19 and TRBJ1-1; D perhaps matches TRBD1 (6 bases). The CDR3 runs 16 residues. CDR1 LNHDA and CDR2 SQIVND come from the germline V gene (reference sequence). Trimming took off 3 bases at V and 5 bases at J, with 19 bases between the two ends. Here the CDR3 reads CASSMKRDTRGTEAFF. CDR3 nucleotide sequence: TGTGCCAGTAGTATGAAAAGGGACACTCGGGGGACTGAAGCTTTCTTT.

V is TRBV6-6 and J is TRBJ2-6, with D possibly being TRBD1 (6 bases). V lost 10 bases and J 1 base, leaving 17 bases between the germline ends. CDR3 length: 16 amino acids. The germline V gene has CDR1 MNHNY and CDR2 SVGAGI (reference sequence). In nucleotides, the CDR3 is TGTGCCACCAGGAGGACAGACCAGTCTGGGGCCAACGTCCTGACTTTC. Its translation: CATRRTDQSGANVLTF.